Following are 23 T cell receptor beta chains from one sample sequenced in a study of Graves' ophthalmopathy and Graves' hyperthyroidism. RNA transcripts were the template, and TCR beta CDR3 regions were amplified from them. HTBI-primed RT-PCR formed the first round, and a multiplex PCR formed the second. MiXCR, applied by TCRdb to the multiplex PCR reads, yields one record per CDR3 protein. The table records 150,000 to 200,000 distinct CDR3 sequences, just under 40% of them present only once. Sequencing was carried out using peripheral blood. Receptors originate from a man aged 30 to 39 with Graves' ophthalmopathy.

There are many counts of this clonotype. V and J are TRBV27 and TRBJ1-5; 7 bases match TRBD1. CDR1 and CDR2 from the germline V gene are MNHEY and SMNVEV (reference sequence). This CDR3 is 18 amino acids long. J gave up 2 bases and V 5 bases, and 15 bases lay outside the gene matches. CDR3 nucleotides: TGTGCCAGCAGTGAGCGCGACAGGGTAGTTTTTGGCAATCAGCCCCAGCATTTT. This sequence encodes CASSERDRVVFGNQPQHF.

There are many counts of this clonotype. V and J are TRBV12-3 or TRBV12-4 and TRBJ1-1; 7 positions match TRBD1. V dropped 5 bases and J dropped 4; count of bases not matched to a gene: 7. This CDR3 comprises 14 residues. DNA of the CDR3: TGTGCCAGCAGTGCCCCGACAGGGACCACTGAAGCTTTCTTT. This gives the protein CASSAPTGTTEAFF.

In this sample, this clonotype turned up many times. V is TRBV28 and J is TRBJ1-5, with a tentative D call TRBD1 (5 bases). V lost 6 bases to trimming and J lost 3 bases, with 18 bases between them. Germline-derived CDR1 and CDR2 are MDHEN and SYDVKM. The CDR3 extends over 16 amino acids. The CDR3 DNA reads TGTGCCAGCAGCCGGCCTCTTTCAGGGTACAATCAGCCCCAGCATTTT. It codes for CASSRPLSGYNQPQHF.

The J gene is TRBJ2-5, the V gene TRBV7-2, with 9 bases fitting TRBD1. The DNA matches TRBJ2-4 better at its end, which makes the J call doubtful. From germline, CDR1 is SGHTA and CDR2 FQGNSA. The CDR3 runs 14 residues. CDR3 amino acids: CASTQTGQGNIQYF. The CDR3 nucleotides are TGTGCCAGCACCCAAACAGGACAGGGGAACATTCAGTACTTC.

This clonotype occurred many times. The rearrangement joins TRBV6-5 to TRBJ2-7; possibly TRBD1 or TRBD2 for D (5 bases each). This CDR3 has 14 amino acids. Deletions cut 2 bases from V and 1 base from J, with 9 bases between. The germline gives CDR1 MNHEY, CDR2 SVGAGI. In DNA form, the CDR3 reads TGTGCCAGCAGTTACGAGGGGAGATCCTACGAGCAGTACTTC. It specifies CASSYEGRSYEQYF.

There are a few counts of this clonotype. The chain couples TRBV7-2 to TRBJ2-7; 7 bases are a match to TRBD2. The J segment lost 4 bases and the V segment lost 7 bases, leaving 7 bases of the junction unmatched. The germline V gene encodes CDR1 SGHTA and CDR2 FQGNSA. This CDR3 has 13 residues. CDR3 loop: CASTGAGRYEQYF. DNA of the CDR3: TGTGCCAGCACCGGAGCGGGACGGTACGAGCAGTACTTC.

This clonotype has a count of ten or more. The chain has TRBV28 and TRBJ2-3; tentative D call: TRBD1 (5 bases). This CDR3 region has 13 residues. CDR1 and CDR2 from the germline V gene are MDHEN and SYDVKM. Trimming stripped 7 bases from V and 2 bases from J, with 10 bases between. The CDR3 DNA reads TGTGCCAGCAACCGACAGTTCACAGATACGCAGTATTTT. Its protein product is CASNRQFTDTQYF.

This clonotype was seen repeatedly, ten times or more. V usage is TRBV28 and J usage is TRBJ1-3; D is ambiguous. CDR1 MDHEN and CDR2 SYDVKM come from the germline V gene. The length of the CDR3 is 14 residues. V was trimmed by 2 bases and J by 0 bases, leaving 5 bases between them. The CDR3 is CASSLGFSGNTIYF. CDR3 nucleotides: TGTGCCAGCAGTTTAGGGTTCTCTGGAAACACCATATATTTT. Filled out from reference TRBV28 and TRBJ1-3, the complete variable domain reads DVKVTQSSRYLVKRTGEKVFLECVQDMDHENMFWYRQDPGLGLRLIYFSYDVKMKEKGDIPEGYSVSREKKERFSLILESASTNQTSMYLCASSLGFSGNTIYFGEGSWLTVV.

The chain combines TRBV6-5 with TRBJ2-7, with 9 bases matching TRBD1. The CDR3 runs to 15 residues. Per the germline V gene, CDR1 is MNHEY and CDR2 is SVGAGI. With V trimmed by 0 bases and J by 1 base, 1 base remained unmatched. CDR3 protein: CASSYSTGGSYEQYF. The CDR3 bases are TGTGCCAGCAGTTACTCGACAGGGGGGTCCTACGAGCAGTACTTC.

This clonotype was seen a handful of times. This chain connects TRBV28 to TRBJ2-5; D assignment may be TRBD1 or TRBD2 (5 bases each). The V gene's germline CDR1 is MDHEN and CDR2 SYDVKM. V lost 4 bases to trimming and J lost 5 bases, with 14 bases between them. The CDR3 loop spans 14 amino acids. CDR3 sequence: CASSSGQGRETQYF. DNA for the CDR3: TGTGCCAGCAGTTCGGGGCAGGGCCGGGAGACCCAGTACTTC.

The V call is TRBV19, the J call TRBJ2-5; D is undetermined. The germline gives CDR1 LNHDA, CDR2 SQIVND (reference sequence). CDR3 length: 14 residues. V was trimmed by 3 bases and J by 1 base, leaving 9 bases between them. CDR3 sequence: CASSIRNRQETQYF. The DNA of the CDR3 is TGTGCCAGTAGTATCCGTAATCGCCAAGAGACCCAGTACTTC.

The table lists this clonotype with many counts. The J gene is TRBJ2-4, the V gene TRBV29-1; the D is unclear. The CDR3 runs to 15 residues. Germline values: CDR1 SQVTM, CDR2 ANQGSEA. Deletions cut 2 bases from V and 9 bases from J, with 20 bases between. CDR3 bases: TGCAGCGTTGAAATGACGGGCGGAGCTTTTAGCATTCAGTACTTC. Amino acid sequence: CSVEMTGGAFSIQYF.

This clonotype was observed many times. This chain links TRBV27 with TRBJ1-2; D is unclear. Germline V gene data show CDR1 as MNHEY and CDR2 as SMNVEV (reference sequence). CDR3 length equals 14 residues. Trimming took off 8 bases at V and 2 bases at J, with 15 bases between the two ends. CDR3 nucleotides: TGTGCCAGCGCCAAGCAGTTGGCAAACTATGGCTACACCTTC. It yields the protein CASAKQLANYGYTF.

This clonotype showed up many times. In DNA form, the CDR3 reads TGTGCCACTAGGAAGGAGACCTATGGCTACACCTTC. Translation gives CATRKETYGYTF. V is TRBV6-1 and J is TRBJ1-2; D is unclear. V shed 10 bases and J shed 4 bases, with 13 bases lying between them. The germline V gene has CDR1 MNHNS and CDR2 SASEGT. This CDR3 is built from 12 residues.

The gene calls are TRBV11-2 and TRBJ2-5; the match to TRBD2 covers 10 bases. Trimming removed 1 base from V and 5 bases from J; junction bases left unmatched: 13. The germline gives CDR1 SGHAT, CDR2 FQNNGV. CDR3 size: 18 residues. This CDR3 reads CASSLGTWASGSTETQYF. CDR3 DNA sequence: TGTGCCAGCAGCTTAGGGACCTGGGCTAGCGGGAGTACTGAGACCCAGTACTTC.

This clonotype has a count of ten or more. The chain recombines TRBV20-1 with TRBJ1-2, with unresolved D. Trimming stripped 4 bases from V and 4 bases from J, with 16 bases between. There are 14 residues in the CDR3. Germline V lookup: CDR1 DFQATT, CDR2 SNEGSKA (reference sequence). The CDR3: CSAKKTDGGYGYTF. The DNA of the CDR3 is TGCAGTGCTAAAAAAACTGACGGAGGCTATGGCTACACCTTC.

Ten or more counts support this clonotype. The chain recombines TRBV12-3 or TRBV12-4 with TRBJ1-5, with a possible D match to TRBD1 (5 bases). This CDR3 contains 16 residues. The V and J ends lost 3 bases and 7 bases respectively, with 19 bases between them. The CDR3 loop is CASSFGALGPPQPQHF. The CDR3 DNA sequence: TGTGCCAGCAGTTTTGGGGCTCTCGGTCCGCCGCAGCCCCAGCATTTT.

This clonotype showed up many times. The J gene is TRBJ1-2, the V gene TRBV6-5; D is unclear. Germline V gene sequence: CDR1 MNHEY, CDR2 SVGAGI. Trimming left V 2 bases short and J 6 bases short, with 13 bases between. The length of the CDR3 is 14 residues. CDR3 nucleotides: TGTGCCAGCAGTTACGGTAGGGAAGAGGATGGCTACACCTTC. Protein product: CASSYGREEDGYTF.

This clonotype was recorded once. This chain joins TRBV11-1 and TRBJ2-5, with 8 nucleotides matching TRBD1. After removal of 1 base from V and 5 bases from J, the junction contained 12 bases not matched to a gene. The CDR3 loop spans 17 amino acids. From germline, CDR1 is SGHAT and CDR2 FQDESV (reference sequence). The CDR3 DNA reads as TGTGCCAGCAGCTTAGATACAGGGGGTACCCTCTCGGAGACCCAGTACTTC. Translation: CASSLDTGGTLSETQYF.

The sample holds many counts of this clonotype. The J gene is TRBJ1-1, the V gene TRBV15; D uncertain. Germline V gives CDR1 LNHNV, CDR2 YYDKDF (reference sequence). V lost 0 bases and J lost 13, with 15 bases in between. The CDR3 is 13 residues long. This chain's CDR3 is CATSRDRRTEGFF. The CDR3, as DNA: TGTGCCACCAGCAGAGATCGGCGAACCGAGGGTTTCTTT.

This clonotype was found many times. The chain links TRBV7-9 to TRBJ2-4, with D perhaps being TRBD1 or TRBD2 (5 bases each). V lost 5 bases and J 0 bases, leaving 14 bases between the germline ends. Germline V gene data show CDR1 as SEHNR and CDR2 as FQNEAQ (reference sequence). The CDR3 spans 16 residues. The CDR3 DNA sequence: TGTGCCAGCAGCCCCGGGGCGGGCGGAGCCAAAAACATTCAGTACTTC. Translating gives CASSPGAGGAKNIQYF. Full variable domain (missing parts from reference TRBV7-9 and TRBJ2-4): DTGVSQNPRHKITKRGQNVTFRCDPISEHNRLYWYRQTLGQGPEFLTYFQNEAQLEKSRLLSDRFSAERPKGSFSTLEIQRTEQGDSAMYLCASSPGAGGAKNIQYFGAGTRLSVL.

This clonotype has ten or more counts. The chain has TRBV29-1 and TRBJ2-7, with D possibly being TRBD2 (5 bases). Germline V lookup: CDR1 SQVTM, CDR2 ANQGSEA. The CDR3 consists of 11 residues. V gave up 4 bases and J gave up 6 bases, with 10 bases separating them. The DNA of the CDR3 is TGCAGCGTTGCTGAGGGTGGCGAGCAGTACTTC. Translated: CSVAEGGEQYF.

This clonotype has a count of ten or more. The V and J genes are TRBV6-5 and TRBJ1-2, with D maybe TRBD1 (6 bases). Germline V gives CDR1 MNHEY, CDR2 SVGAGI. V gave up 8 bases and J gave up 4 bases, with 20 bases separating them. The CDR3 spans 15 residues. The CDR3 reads CASRILRGGFYGYTF. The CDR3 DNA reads TGTGCCAGCCGGATCTTGAGAGGGGGTTTCTATGGCTACACCTTC.